This T cell receptor (beta chain) originates from a study of shared clonotypes between healthy human individuals. Germline CDR1 reads GTSNPN; CDR2 reads SVGIG (reference sequence). CDR3 length equals 14 residues. Healthy HIV-negative adults with no recent acute infections or vaccinations were recruited as donors. Unsorted PBMC DNA was sequenced on ten immunoSEQ deep assay plates. Here immunoSEQ multiplex PCR was the method, and the copy in TCRdb shows in-frame clones only, minus some. The profile shows about 500,000 clones, over 60% of them singletons. On this clone itself: This likely traces to a read error, being one base from a far larger clone.

This TCR derives from a woman aged 40 to 50 in good health. Some clones in this sample may be carry-over from other donors' samples. Sequencing was carried out using PBMCs. This chain joins TRBV30 and TRBJ2-4; no reliable D call. The CDR3 loop is CAWETSPAKSIQYF. The CDR3 DNA reads TGTGCCTGGGAAACTTCCCCGGCCAAAAGCATTCAGTACTTC.